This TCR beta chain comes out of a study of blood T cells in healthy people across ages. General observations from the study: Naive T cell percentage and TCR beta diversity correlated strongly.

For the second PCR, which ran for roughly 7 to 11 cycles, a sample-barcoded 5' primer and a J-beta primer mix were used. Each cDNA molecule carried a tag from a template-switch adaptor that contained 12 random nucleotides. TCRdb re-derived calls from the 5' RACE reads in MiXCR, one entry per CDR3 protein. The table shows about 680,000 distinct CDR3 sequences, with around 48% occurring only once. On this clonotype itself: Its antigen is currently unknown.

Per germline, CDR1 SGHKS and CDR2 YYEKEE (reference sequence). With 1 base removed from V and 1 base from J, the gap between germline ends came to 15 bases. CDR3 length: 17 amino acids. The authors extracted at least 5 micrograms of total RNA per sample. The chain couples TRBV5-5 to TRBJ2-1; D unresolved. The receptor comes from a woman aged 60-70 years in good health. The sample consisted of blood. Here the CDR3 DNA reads TGTGCCAGCAGCTTGATCCTGTGGGATAGGTCCTACAATGAGCAGTTCTTC. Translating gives CASSLILWDRSYNEQFF.